The following is a T cell receptor beta chain sequence with its context. What it recognizes is unknown. The sample originates from a study of T cells in Graves' hyperthyroidism and ophthalmopathy. The study's findings and limits: The model foresaw ophthalmopathy a median 6.5 months prior to onset.

RNA transcripts provided the source from which TCR beta CDR3 regions were amplified. The primer set for the first-round RT-PCR of the TCR CDR3 was HTBI. One entry per CDR3 protein results from TCRdb running MiXCR on the multiplex PCR reads. Of roughly 710,000 distinct CDR3 sequences listed, 30% to 40% are singletons. The germline V gene has CDR1 MNHEY and CDR2 SVGAGI. V trimming: 6 bases; J trimming: 4 bases; junction bases outside the gene matches: 11. This CDR3 is built from 15 residues. Each diagnosis drew on symptoms, thyroxine, TRAb, thyroid ultrasound and orbital computed tomography findings. Cells are PBMCs isolated from roughly 9.3 ml of fresh blood.

Sequenced material: blood. This sequence joins TRBV6-5 and TRBJ1-2, with TRBD1 identical over 7 bases. The clonotype originates from a woman aged 40 to 49 with Graves' hyperthyroidism. CDR3 in amino acids: CASSQLTGSVYGYTF. The CDR3 nucleotides are TGTGCCAGCAGCCAATTGACAGGGTCCGTCTATGGCTACACCTTC.